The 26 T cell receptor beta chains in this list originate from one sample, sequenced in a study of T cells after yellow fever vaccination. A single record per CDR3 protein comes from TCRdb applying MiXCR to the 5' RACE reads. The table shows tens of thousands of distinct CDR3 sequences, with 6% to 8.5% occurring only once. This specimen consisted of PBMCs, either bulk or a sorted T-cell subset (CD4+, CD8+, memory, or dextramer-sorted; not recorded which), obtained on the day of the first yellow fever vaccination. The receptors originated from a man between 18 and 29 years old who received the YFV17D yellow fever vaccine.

The CDR3 DNA follows: TGTGCCAGCAGCCCCACGGGGGGGAACATTCAGTACTTC. Residues: CASSPTGGNIQYF. This rearrangement joins TRBV5-6 to TRBJ2-4, with 8 bases matching TRBD2. Germline V gene data show CDR1 as SGHDT and CDR2 as YYEEEE. The V segment lost 4 bases and the J segment 7 bases; nucleotides outside the gene matches: 4. This CDR3 is built from 13 residues.

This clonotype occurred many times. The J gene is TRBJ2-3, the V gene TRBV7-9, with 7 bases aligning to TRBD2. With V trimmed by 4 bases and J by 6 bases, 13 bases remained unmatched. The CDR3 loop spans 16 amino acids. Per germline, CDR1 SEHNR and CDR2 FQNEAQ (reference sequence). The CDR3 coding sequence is TGTGCCAGCAGCTCGGCGGCTAGCGGACTGTTGGATACGCAGTATTTT. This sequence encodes CASSSAASGLLDTQYF.

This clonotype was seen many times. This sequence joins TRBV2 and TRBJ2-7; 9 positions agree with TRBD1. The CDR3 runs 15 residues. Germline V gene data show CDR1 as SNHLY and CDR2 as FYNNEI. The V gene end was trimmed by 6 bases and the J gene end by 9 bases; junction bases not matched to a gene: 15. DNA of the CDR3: TGTGCCAGCAGGGACTTCGGGACAGGGTATGGTGGGCAGTACGTC. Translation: CASRDFGTGYGGQYV.

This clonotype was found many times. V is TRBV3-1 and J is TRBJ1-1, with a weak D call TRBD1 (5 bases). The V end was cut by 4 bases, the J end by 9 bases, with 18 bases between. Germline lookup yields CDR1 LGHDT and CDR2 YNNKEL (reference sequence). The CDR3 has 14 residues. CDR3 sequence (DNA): TGTGCCAGCAGCCCCGCGGGGGGGAGCCTGAAAGCTTTCTTT. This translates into CASSPAGGSLKAFF.

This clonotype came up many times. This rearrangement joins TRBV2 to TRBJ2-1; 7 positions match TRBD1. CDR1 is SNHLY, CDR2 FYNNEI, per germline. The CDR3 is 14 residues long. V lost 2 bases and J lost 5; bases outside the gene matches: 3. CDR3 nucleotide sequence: TGTGCCAGCAGTGAATATCAGGGGGACAATGAGCAGTTCTTC. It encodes CASSEYQGDNEQFF.

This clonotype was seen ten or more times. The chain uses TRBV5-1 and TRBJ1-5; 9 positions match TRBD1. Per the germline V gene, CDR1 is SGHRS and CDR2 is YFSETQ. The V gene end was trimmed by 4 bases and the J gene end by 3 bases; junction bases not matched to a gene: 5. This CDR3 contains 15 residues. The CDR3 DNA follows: TGCGCCAGCAGCGTAGGGACAGGGTACAATCAGCCCCAGCATTTT. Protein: CASSVGTGYNQPQHF.

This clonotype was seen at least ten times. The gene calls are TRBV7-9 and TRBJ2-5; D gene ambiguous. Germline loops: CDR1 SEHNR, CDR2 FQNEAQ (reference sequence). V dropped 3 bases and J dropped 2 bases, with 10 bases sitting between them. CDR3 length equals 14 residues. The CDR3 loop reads CASSFPMGQETQYF. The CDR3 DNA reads TGTGCCAGCAGCTTCCCCATGGGGCAAGAGACCCAGTACTTC.

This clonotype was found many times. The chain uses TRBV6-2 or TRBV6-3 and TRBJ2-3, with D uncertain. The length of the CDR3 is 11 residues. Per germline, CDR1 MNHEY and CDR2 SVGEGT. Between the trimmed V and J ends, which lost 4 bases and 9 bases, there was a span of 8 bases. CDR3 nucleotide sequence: TGTGCCAGCAGTTCATGGGTGACGCAGTATTTT. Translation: CASSSWVTQYF.

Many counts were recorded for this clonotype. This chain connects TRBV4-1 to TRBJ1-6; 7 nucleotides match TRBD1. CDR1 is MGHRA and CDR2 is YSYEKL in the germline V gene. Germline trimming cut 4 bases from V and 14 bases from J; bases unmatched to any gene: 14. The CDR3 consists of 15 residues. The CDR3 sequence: CASSPVLRTGEALHF. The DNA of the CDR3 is TGCGCCAGCAGCCCTGTCCTGAGGACAGGAGAAGCCCTCCACTTT.

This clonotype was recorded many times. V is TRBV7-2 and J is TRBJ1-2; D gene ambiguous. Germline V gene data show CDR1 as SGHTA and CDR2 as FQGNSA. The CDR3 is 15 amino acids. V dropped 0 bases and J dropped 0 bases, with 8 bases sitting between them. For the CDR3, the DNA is TGTGCCAGCAGCTTAGCGGGAACAGCTAACTATGGCTACACCTTC. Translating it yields CASSLAGTANYGYTF.

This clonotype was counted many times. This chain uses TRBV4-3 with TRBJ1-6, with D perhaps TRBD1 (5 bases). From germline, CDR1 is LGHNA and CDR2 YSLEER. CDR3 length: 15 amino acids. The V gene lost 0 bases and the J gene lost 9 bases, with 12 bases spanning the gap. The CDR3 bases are TGCGCCAGCAGCCAAGATGACCGGGGCCCTTCACCCCTCCACTTT. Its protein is CASSQDDRGPSPLHF.

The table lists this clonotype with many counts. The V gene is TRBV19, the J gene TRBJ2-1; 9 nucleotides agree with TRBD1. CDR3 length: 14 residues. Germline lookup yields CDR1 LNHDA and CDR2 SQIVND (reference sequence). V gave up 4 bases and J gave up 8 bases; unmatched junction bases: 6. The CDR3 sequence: CASSTQGQGHEQFF. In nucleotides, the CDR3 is TGTGCCAGTAGTACCCAAGGACAGGGGCATGAGCAGTTCTTC.

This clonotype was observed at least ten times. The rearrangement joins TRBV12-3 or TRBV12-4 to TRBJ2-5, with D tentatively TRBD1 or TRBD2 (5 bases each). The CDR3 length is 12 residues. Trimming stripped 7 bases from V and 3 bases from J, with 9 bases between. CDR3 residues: CASTWDEETQYF. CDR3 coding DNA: TGTGCCAGCACCTGGGACGAAGAGACCCAGTACTTC.

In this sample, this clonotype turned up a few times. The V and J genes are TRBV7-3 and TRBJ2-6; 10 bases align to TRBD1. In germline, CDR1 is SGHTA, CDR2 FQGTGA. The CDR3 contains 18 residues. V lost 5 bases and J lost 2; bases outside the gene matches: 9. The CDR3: CASSPRQGAGTGANVLTF. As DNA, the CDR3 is TGTGCCAGCAGCCCGCGACAGGGGGCAGGAACTGGGGCCAACGTCCTGACTTTC.

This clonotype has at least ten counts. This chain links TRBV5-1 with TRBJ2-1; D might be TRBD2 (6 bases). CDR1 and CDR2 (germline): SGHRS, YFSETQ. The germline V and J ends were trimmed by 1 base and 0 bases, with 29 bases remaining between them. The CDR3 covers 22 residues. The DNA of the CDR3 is TGCGCCAGCAGCTTGCGGGGGTATCAATCCCGTACTCTCATTACCTCCTACAATGAGCAGTTCTTC. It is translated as CASSLRGYQSRTLITSYNEQFF.

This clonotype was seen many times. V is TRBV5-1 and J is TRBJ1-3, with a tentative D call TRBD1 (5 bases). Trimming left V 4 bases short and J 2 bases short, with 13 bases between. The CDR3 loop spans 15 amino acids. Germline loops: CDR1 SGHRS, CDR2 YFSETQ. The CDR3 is CASSRSGTTGNTIYF. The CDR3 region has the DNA TGCGCCAGCAGCCGCTCCGGGACGACTGGAAACACCATATATTTT.

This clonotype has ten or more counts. The CDR3 nucleotides read TGTGCCAGCAGTACAGGGGAGGGAACTGAAGCTTTCTTT. It translates to CASSTGEGTEAFF. The V gene is TRBV12-3 or TRBV12-4, the J gene TRBJ1-1, with 7 positions matching TRBD1. With V trimmed by 5 bases and J by 5 bases, 5 bases remained unmatched. CDR3 size: 13 residues.

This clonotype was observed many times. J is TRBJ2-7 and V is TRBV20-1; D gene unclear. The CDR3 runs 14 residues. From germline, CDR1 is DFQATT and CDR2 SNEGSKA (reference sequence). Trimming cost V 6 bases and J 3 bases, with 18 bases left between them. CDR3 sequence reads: CSAIRPATDYEQYF. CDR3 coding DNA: TGCAGTGCGATCCGCCCGGCCACAGACTACGAGCAGTACTTC.

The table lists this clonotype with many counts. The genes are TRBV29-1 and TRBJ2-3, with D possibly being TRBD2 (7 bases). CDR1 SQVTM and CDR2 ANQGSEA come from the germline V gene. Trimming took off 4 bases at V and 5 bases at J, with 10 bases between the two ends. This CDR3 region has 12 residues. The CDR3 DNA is TGCAGCGTTGCCGGGGGGCGAGATACGCAGTATTTT. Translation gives CSVAGGRDTQYF.

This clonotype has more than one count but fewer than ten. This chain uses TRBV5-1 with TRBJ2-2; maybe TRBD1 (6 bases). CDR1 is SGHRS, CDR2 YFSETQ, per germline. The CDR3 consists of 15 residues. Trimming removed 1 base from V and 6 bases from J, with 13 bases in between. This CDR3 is CASSLHRERAGELFF. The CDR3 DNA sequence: TGCGCCAGCAGCTTGCACAGGGAGAGGGCCGGGGAGCTGTTTTTT. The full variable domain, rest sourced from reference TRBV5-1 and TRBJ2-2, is KAGVTQTPRYLIKTRGQQVTLSCSPISGHRSVSWYQQTPGQGLQFLFEYFSETQRNKGNFPGRFSGRQFSNSRSEMNVSTLELGDSALYLCASSLHRERAGELFFGEGSRLTVL.

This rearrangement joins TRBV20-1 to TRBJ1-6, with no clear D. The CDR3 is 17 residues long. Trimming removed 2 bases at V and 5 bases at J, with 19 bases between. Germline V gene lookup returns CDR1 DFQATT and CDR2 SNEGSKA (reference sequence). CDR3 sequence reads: CSARLAGALYDNSPLHF. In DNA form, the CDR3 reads TGCAGTGCTAGATTAGCGGGAGCTTTATACGATAATTCACCCCTCCACTTT.

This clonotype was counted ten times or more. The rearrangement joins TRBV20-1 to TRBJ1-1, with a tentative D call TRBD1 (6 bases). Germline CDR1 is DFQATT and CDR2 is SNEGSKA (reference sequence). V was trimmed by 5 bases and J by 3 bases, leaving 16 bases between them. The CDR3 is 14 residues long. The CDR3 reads CSAQGQRQYTEAFF. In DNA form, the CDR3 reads TGCAGTGCTCAAGGACAGCGACAGTACACTGAAGCTTTCTTT.

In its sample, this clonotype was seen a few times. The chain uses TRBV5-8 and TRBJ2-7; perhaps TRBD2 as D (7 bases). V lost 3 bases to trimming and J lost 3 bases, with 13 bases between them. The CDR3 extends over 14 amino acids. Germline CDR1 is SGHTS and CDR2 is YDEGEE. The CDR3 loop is CASSWGGGLYEQYF. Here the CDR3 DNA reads TGTGCCAGCAGCTGGGGGGGCGGCCTCTACGAGCAGTACTTC. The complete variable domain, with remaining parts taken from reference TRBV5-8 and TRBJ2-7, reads EAGVTQSPTHLIKTRGQQATLRCSPISGHTSVYWYQQALGLGLQFLLWYDEGEERNRGNFPPRFSGRQFPNYSSELNVNALELEDSALYLCASSWGGGLYEQYFGPGTRLTVT.

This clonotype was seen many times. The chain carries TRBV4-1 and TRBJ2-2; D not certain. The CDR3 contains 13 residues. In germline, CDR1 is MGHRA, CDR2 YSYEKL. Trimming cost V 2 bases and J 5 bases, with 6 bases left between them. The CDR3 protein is CASSQTDTGELFF. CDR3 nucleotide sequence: TGCGCCAGCAGCCAAACCGATACCGGGGAGCTGTTTTTT.

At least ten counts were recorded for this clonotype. CDR3 in amino acids: CASSPNVGWNTVAFF. The CDR3 DNA is TGTGCCAGCAGTCCCAACGTGGGATGGAACACTGTTGCTTTCTTT. This rearrangement joins TRBV27 to TRBJ1-1; D is uncertain. Germline V gene lookup returns CDR1 MNHEY and CDR2 SMNVEV (reference sequence). The CDR3 spans 15 residues. The germline V and J ends were trimmed by 5 bases and 11 bases, with 24 bases remaining between them.

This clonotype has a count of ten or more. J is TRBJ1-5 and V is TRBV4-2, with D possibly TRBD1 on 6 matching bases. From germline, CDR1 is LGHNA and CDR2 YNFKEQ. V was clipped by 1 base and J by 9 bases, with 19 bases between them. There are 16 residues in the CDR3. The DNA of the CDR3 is TGTGCCAGCAGCCAAGGACAGGATGCCGGTAATGGGCCCCAGCATTTT. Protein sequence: CASSQGQDAGNGPQHF.